The rows below give T cell receptor beta chains drawn from one sample of a study of Ad26.COV2.S vaccination and SARS-CoV-2 variants. Assay: immunoSEQ multiplex PCR; the TCRdb copy retains only in-frame clones and omits some. Of about 350,000 clones detected, about 91% appear once; the ten largest clones hold under 4%. This specimen was peripheral blood, taken after recovery from COVID-19. Receptor source: a human donor who had recovered from COVID-19. The CDR3 runs from the conserved cysteine through the conserved F or W.

J | V | CDR3
TRBJ1-2 | TRBV7-9 | CASTRAPSGYTF
TRBJ1-2 | TRBV11-1 | CASSPGQGNGYTF
TRBJ1-2 | TRBV12-3/TRBV12-4 | CASTEGASGYTF
TRBJ1-2 | TRBV19 | CASLGPNYGYTF
TRBJ2-5 | TRBV2 | CASQDRARETQYF
TRBJ1-1 | TRBV6-1 | CASSEGPGMTFF
TRBJ1-1 | TRBV7-6 | CASSLGGLNTEAFF
TRBJ2-3 | TRBV5-1 | CASSLVGGRTSTDTQYF
TRBJ2-1 | TRBV14 | CASSQVRLSSYNEQFF
TRBJ2-5 | TRBV7-3 | CASSLSPGTSGGASPKTQYF
TRBJ1-1 | TRBV29-1 | CSVAEDLVTEAFF
TRBJ2-7 | TRBV9 | CASSIGQGNYEQYF
TRBJ1-1 | TRBV9 | CASSAGQENTEAFF
TRBJ1-2 | TRBV2 | CASRVDSGYGYTF
TRBJ2-3 | TRBV7-6 | CASSPDGGPDTQYF
TRBJ2-6 | TRBV7-3 | CASSRSDFNVLTF
TRBJ2-1 | TRBV5-1 | CASSLTGDSYNEQFF
TRBJ1-4 | TRBV6-1 | CASSEWGLNEKLFF
TRBJ1-4 | TRBV5-1 | CASSFRTGTGTNEKLFF
TRBJ2-2 | TRBV19 | CASSFWNTANTGELFF
TRBJ2-7 | TRBV5-6 | CASSLGGLVNYEQYF
TRBJ1-5 | TRBV10-2 | CASSEGPVDGAQPQHF
TRBJ2-2 | TRBV6-6 | CASSYSGGTGELFF
TRBJ2-5 | TRBV6-1 | CASSDSQRGETQYF
TRBJ2-4 | TRBV20-1 | CSSLAKNIQYF
TRBJ2-2 | TRBV5-4 | CASRTGTSGAGELFF
TRBJ1-2 | TRBV6-6 | CASSQPGGFNYGYTF
TRBJ2-2 | TRBV3-1/TRBV3-2 | CASSPLAGELFF
TRBJ1-6 | TRBV6-5 | CASSTWDTGGSPLHF
TRBJ2-7 | TRBV28 | CASRYLGEQYF
TRBJ1-2 | TRBV10-3 | CAISERSEADGYTF
TRBJ1-5 | TRBV6-5 | CATNSRDRGNQPQHF
TRBJ2-3 | TRBV13 | CASSLKGVTRTDTQYF
TRBJ2-3 | TRBV11-3 | CASSYGVGDTQYF
TRBJ2-2 | TRBV2 | CASRAQGVGELFF
TRBJ1-5 | TRBV7-2 | CASSLVGATNQPQHF
TRBJ2-7 | TRBV6-5 | CASRATGDSYEQYF
TRBJ2-5 | TRBV6-4 | CASSFGPQETQYF
TRBJ2-5 | TRBV5-1 | CASSLLIQETQYF
TRBJ1-2 | TRBV18 | CASSPSPYGYTF
TRBJ2-1 | TRBV27 | CASSYPSGDRGANEQFF
TRBJ2-5 | TRBV13 | CASSLGSVGETQYF